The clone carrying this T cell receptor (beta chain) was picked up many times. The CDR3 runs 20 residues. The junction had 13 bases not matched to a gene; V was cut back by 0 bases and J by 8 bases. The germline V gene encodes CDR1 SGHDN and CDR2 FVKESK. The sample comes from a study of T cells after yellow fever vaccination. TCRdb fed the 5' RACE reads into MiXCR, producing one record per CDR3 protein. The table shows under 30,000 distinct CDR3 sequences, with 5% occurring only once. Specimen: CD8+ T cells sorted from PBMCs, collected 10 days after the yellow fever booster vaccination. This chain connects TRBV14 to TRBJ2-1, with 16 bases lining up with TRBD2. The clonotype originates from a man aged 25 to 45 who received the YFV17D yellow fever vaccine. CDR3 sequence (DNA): TGTGCCAGCAGCCAAGAACCGGGACTAGCGGGAGGGCCGTTATGGGATGAGCAGTTCTTC. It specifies CASSQEPGLAGGPLWDEQFF. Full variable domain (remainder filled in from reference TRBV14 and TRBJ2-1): EAGVTQFPSHSVIEKGQTVTLRCDPISGHDNLYWYRRVMGKEIKFLLHFVKESKQDESGMPNNRFLAERTGGTYSTLKVQPAELEDSGVYFCASSQEPGLAGGPLWDEQFFGPGTRLTVL.